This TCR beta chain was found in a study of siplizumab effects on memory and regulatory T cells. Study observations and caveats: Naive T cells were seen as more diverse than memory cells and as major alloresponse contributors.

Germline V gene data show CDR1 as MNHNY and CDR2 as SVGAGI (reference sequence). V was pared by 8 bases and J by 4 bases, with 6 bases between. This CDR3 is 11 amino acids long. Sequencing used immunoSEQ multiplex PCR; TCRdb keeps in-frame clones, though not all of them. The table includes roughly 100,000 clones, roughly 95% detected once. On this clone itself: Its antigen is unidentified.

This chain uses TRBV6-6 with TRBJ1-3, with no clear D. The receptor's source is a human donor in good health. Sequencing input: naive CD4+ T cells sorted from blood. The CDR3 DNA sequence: TGTGCCAGCTGGCGAGGAAACACCATATATTTT. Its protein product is CASWRGNTIYF.